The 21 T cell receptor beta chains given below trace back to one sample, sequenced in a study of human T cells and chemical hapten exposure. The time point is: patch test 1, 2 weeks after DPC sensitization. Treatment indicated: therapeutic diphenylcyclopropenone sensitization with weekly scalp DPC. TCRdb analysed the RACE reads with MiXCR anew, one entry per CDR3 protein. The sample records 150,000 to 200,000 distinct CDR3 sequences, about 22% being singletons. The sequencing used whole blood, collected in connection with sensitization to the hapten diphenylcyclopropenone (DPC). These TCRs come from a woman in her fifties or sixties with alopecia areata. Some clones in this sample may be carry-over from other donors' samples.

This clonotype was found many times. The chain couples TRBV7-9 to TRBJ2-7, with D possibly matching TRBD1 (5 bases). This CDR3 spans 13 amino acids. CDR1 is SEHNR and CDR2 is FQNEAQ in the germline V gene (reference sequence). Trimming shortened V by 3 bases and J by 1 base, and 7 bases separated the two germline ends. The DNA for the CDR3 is TGTGCCAGCAGCTTTGACAGTTCCTACGAGCAGTACTTC. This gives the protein CASSFDSSYEQYF.

CDR3 sequence reads: CASSELELMNTEAFF. CDR3 nucleotides: TGTGCCAGCAGTGAGCTGGAACTTATGAACACTGAAGCTTTCTTT. The V and J genes are TRBV2 and TRBJ1-1; D is ambiguous. With 3 bases removed from V and 0 bases from J, the gap between germline ends came to 11 bases. The CDR3 runs to 15 residues. Germline V gene sequence: CDR1 SNHLY, CDR2 FYNNEI.

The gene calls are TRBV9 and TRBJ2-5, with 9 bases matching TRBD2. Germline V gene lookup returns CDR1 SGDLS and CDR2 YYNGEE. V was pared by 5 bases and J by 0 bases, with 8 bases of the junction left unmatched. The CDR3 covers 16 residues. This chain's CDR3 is CASSPSRTSDQETQYF. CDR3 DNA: TGTGCCAGCAGTCCCAGCCGGACTAGCGACCAAGAGACCCAGTACTTC.

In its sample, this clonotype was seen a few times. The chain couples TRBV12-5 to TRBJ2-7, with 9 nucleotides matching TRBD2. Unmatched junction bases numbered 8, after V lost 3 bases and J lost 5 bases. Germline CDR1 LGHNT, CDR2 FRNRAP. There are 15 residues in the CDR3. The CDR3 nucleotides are TGTGCTAGTGGTTTTGAGTTAGTAGCGGGAGACGAGCAGTACTTC. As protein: CASGFELVAGDEQYF. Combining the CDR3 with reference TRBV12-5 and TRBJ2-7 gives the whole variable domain DARVTQTPRHKVTEMGQEVTMRCQPILGHNTVFWYRQTMMQGLELLAYFRNRAPLDDSGMPKDRFSAEMPDATLATLKIQPSEPRDSAVYFCASGFELVAGDEQYFGPGTRLTVT.

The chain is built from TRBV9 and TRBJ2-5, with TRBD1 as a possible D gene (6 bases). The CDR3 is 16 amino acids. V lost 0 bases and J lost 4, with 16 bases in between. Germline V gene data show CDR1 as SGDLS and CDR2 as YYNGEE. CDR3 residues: CASSVEVWGQRETQYF. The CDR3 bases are TGTGCCAGCAGCGTAGAAGTCTGGGGACAACGAGAGACCCAGTACTTC.

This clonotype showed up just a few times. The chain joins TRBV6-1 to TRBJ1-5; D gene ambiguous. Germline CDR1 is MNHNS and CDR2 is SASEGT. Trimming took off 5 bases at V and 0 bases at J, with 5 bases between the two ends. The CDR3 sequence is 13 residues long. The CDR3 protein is CASSTASNQPQHF. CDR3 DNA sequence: TGTGCCAGCAGTACAGCTAGCAATCAGCCCCAGCATTTT.

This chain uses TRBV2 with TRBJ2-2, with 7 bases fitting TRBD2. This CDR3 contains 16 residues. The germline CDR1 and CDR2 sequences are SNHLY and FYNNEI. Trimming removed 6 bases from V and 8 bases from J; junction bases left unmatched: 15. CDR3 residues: CASSRVGLVGGGELFF. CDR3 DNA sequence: TGTGCCAGCAGCCGGGTTGGACTAGTGGGAGGAGGGGAGCTGTTTTTT.

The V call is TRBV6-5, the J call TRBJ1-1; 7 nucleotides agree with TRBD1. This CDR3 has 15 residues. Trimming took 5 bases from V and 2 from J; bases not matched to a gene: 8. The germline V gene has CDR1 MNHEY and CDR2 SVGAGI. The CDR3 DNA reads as TGTGCCAGCAGTCGACCGGGACAGCTAAACACTGAAGCTTTCTTT. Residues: CASSRPGQLNTEAFF.

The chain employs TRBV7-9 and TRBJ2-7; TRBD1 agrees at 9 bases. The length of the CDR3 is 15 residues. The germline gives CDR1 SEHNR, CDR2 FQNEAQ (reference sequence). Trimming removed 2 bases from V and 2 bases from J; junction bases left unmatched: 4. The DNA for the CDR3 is TGTGCCAGCAGCTTATCGGGACAGGGAGCCTACGAGCAGTACTTC. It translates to CASSLSGQGAYEQYF.

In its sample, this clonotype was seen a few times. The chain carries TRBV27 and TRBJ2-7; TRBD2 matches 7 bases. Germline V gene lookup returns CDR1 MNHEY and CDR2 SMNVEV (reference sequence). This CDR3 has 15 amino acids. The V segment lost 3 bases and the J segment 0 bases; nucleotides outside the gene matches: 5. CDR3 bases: TGTGCCAGCAGTTTCTATGGCGGGGGCTCCTACGAGCAGTACTTC. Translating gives CASSFYGGGSYEQYF.

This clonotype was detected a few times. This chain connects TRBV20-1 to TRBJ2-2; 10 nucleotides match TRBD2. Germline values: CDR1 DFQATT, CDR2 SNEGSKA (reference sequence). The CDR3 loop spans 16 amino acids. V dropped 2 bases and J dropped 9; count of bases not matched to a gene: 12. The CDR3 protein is CSARRGLAAEGRELFF. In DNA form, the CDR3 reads TGCAGTGCTAGACGCGGACTAGCGGCTGAGGGAAGGGAGCTGTTTTTT.

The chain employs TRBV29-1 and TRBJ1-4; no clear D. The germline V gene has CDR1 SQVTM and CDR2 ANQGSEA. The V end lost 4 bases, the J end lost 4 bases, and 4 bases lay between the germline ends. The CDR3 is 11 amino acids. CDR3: CSVASNEKLFF. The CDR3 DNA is TGCAGCGTTGCCAGTAATGAAAAACTGTTTTTT.

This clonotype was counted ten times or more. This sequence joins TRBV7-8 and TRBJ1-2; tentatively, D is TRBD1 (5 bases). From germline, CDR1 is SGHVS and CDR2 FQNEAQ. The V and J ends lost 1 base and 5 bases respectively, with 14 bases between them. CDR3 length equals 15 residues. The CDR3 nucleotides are TGTGCCAGCAGCTTAGACGGGGGGGGGACGTATGGCTACACCTTC. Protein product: CASSLDGGGTYGYTF.

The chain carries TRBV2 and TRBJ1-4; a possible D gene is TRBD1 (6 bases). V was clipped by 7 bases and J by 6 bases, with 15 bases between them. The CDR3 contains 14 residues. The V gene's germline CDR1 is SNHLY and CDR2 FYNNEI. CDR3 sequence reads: CASMIGGADEKLFF. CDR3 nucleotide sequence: TGTGCCAGCATGATTGGGGGCGCGGATGAAAAACTGTTTTTT.

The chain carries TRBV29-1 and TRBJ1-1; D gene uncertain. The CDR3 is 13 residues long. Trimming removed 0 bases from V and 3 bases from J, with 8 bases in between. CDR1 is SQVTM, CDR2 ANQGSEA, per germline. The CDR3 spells CSVEDHTDTEAFF. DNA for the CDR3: TGCAGCGTTGAAGATCATACGGACACTGAAGCTTTCTTT.

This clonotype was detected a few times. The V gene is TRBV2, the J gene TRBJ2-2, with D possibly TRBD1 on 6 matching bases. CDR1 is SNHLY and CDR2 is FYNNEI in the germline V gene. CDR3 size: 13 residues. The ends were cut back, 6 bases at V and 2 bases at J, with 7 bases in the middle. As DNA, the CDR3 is TGTGCCAGCAGACAGGGTAACACCGGGGAGCTGTTTTTT. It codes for CASRQGNTGELFF.

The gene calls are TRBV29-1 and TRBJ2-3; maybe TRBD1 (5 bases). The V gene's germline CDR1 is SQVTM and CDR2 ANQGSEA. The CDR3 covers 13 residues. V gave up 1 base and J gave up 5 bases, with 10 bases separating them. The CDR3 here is CSVEGGFVDTQYF. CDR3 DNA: TGCAGCGTTGAAGGGGGCTTTGTAGATACGCAGTATTTT.

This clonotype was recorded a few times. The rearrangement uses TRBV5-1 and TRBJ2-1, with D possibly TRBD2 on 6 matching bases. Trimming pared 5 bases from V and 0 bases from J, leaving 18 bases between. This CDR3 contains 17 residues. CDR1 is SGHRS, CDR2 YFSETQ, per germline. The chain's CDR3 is CASRPLMGGSSYNEQFF. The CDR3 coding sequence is TGCGCCAGCAGGCCCCTTATGGGGGGAAGCTCCTACAATGAGCAGTTCTTC.

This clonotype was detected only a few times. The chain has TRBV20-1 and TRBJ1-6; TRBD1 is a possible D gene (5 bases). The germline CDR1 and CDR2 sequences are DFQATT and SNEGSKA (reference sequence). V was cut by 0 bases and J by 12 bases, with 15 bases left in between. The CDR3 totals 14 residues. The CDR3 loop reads CSARESQGGRPLHF. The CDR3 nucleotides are TGCAGTGCTAGAGAAAGTCAGGGAGGAAGACCCCTCCACTTT.

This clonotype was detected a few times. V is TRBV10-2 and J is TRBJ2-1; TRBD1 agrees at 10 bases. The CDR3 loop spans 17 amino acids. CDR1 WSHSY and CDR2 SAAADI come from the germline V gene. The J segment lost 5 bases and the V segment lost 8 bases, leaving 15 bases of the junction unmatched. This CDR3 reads CASWDRGARGRDNEQFF. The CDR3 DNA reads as TGCGCCAGCTGGGACAGGGGAGCCCGGGGCCGGGACAATGAGCAGTTCTTC.

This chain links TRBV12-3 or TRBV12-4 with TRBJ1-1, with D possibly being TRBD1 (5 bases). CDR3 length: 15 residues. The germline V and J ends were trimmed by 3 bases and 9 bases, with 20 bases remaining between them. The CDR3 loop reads CASSLVALGRGQAFF. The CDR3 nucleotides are TGTGCCAGCAGTTTGGTGGCGCTAGGCCGGGGACAAGCTTTCTTT.